This TCR beta chain was recovered during a study of OX40 agonist ivuxolimab in advanced cancers. This clone was picked up a small number of times. Clones were read by immunoSEQ multiplex PCR, and TCRdb kept only the in-frame ones, dropping some. This sample has about 35,000 clones; 76% occur once, and the top ten carry around 25%. Material: CD4+ or CD8+ T cells sorted from blood, obtained in a trial of the OX40 agonist ivuxolimab. This TCR derives from an adult with an advanced solid tumor such as melanoma, head and neck, liver or kidney cancer.

The CDR3 region has the DNA TGTGCCAGCTCACCCATTCAGGGGGGAAATTCACCCCTCCACTTT. It codes for CASSPIQGGNSPLHF. The V and J genes are TRBV18 and TRBJ1-6; 7 bases agree with TRBD1. The CDR3 sequence is 15 residues long. CDR1 and CDR2 (germline): KGHSH, LQKENI. V lost 3 bases, J lost 7 bases, and 6 bases stayed unmatched.